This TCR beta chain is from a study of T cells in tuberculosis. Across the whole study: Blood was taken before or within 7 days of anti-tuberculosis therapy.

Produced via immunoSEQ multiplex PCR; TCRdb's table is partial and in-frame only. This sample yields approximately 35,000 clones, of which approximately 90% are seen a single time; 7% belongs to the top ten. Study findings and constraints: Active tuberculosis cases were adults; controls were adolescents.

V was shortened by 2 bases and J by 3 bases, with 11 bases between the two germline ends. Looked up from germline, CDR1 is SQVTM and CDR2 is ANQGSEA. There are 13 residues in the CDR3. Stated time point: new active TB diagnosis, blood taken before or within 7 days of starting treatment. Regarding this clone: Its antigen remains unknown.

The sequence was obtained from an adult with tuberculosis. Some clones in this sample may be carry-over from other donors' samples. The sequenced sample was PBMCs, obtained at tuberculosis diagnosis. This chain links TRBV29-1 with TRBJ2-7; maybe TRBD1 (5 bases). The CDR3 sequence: CSVEQRQGYEQYF. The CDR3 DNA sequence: TGCAGCGTTGAACAGAGGCAGGGCTACGAGCAGTACTTC.